This T cell receptor (beta chain) was sequenced for a study of blood T cell repertoires in COVID-19. TCRdb's copy holds only in-frame clones and misses some; the assay was immunoSEQ multiplex PCR. The data hold more than 150,000 clones, with roughly 89% observed a single time. V dropped 3 bases and J dropped 4; count of bases not matched to a gene: 7. Per the germline V gene, CDR1 is DFQATT and CDR2 is SNEGSKA (reference sequence). The CDR3 loop spans 14 amino acids. This chain uses TRBV20-1 with TRBJ2-7; 9 bases map to TRBD1. Sequencing was performed on peripheral blood. This receptor was taken from a woman in her 70s with COVID-19, enrolled during active disease. The CDR3 coding sequence is TGCAGTGCTAGTAGGGTACAGGGGGCTTACGAGCAGTACTTC. Its protein product is CSASRVQGAYEQYF.